This passage covers 5 T cell receptor beta chains from one sample sequenced in a study of blood T cell repertoires in COVID-19. Assay: immunoSEQ multiplex PCR; the TCRdb copy retains only in-frame clones and omits some. The repertoire consists of roughly 130,000 clones, with 80% to 85% occurring once and the leading ten covering approximately 13%. Sequenced material: peripheral blood. Receptors originate from a woman aged 25 to 39 who had recovered from COVID-19.

This clone appeared a single time. The chain is built from TRBV4-1 and TRBJ2-5, with 11 nucleotides matching TRBD2. The CDR3 loop spans 18 amino acids. The ends lost 2 bases at V and 0 bases at J; junction bases unmatched: 8. CDR1 MGHRA and CDR2 YSYEKL come from the germline V gene. The DNA of the CDR3 is TGCGCCAGCAGCCAACTCCCTACTAGCGGGGGTTACCAAGAGACCCAGTACTTC. Translated: CASSQLPTSGGYQETQYF.

This sequence joins TRBV28 and TRBJ1-1; D not certain. CDR3 length equals 12 residues. The germline V gene has CDR1 MDHEN and CDR2 SYDVKM. The V gene lost 8 bases and the J gene lost 3 bases, with 10 bases spanning the gap. In DNA, the CDR3 is TGTGCCAGCGGCCTTGCCCACACTGAAGCTTTCTTT. It encodes CASGLAHTEAFF. The full variable domain, with the rest looked up from reference TRBV28 and TRBJ1-1, is DVKVTQSSRYLVKRTGEKVFLECVQDMDHENMFWYRQDPGLGLRLIYFSYDVKMKEKGDIPEGYSVSREKKERFSLILESASTNQTSMYLCASGLAHTEAFFGQGTRLTVV.

Only a few counts were recorded for this clone. This sequence joins TRBV11-2 and TRBJ2-3; maybe TRBD2 (7 bases). This CDR3 comprises 16 residues. V was shortened by 1 base and J by 0 bases, with 11 bases between the two germline ends. Germline CDR1 and CDR2: SGHAT and FQNNGV. The chain's CDR3 is CASSLVRGLSTDTQYF. Written as DNA, the CDR3 is TGTGCCAGCAGCTTAGTGCGGGGGCTGAGCACAGATACGCAGTATTTT.

The V call is TRBV29-1, the J call TRBJ2-6; the D gene is possibly TRBD1 (6 bases). This CDR3 has 15 amino acids. Deletions cut 6 bases from V and 0 bases from J, with 12 bases between. From germline, CDR1 is SQVTM and CDR2 ANQGSEA. The chain's CDR3 is CSVLQGFSGANVLTF. For the CDR3, the DNA is TGCAGCGTGTTGCAGGGGTTCTCTGGGGCCAACGTCCTGACTTTC.

V is TRBV11-2 and J is TRBJ2-7, with 8 nucleotides matching TRBD1. The CDR3 is made up of 16 amino acids. V was clipped by 4 bases and J by 2 bases; unmatched bases: 10. Germline V lookup: CDR1 SGHAT, CDR2 FQNNGV. The CDR3 protein is CASSSPFLTGAYEQYF. The CDR3 DNA reads TGTGCCAGCAGCTCCCCCTTCCTGACAGGGGCCTACGAGCAGTACTTC.